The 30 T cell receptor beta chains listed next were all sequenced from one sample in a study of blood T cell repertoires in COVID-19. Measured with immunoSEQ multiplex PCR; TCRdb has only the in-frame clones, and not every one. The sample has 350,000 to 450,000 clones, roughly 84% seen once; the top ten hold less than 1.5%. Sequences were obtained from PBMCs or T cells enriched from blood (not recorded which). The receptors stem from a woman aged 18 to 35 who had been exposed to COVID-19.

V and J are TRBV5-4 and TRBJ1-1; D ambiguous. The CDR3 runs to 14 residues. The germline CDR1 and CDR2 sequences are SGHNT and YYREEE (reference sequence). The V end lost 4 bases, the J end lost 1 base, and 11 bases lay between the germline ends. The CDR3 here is CASSLLTGNTEAFF. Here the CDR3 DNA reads TGTGCCAGCAGCCTGTTAACGGGGAACACTGAAGCTTTCTTT.

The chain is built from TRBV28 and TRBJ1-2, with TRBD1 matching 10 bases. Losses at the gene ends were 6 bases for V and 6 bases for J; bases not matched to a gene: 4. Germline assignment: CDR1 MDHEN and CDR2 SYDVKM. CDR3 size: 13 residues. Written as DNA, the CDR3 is TGTGCCAGCAGAGCCGGGACAGGGGATGGCTACACCTTC. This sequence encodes CASRAGTGDGYTF.

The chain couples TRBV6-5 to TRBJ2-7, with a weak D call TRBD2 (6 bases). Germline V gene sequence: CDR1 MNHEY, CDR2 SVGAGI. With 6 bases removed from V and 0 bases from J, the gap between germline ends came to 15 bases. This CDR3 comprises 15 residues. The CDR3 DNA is TGTGCCAGCAGACCGGGACTTTGGGGCTCCTACGAGCAGTACTTC. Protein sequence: CASRPGLWGSYEQYF.

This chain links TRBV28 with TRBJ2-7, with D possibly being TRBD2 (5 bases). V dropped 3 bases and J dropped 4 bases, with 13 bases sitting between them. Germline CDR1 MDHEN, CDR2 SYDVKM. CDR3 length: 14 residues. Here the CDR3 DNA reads TGTGCCAGCAGTTTTGGGGAGCCCAGATACGAGCAGTACTTC. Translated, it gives CASSFGEPRYEQYF. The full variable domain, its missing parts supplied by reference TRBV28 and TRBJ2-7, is DVKVTQSSRYLVKRTGEKVFLECVQDMDHENMFWYRQDPGLGLRLIYFSYDVKMKEKGDIPEGYSVSREKKERFSLILESASTNQTSMYLCASSFGEPRYEQYFGPGTRLTVT.

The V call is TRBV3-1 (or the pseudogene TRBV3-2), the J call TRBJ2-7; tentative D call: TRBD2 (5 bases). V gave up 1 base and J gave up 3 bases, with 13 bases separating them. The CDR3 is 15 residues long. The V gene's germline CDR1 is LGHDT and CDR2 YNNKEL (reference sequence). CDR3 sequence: CASSQAAGRDYEQYF. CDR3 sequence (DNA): TGTGCCAGCAGCCAAGCGGCTGGACGGGACTACGAGCAGTACTTC.

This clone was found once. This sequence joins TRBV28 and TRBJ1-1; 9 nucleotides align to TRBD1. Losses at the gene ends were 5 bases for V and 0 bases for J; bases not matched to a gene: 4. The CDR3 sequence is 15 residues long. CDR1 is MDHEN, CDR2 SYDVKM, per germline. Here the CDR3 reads CASSRQGVVNTEAFF. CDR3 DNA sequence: TGTGCCAGCAGTCGACAGGGGGTAGTGAACACTGAAGCTTTCTTT.

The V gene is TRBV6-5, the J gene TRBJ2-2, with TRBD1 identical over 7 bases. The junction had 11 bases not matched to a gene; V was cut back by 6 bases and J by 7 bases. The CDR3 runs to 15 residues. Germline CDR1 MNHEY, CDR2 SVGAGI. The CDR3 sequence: CASSRDRENSGELFF. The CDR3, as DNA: TGTGCCAGCAGCCGTGACAGGGAGAATAGCGGGGAGCTGTTTTTT.

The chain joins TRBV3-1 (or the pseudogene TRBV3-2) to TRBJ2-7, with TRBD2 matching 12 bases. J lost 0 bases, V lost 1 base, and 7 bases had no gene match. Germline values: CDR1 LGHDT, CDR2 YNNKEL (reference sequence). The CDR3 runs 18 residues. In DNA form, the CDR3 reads TGTGCCAGCAGCCAAGGGACCGGGACTAGCGGGTACTCCTACGAGCAGTACTTC. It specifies CASSQGTGTSGYSYEQYF.

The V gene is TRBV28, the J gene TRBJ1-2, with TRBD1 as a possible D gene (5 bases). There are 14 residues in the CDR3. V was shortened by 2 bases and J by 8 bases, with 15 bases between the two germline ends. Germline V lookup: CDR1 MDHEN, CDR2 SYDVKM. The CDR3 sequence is CASSLPGPVEGYTF. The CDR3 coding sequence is TGTGCCAGCAGTTTACCAGGGCCCGTGGAAGGCTACACCTTC.

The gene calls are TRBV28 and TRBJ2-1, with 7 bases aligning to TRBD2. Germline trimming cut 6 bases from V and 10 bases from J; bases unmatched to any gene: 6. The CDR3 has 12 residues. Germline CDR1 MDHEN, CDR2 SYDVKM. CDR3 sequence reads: CASSPGLSEQFF. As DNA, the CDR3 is TGTGCCAGCAGCCCGGGACTAAGCGAGCAGTTCTTC.

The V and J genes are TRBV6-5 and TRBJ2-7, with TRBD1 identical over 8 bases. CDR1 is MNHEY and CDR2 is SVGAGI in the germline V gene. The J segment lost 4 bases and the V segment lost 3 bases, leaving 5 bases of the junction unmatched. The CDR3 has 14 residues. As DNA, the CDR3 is TGTGCCAGCAGTTATGGGACAGGAGTATACGAGCAGTACTTC. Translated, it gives CASSYGTGVYEQYF.

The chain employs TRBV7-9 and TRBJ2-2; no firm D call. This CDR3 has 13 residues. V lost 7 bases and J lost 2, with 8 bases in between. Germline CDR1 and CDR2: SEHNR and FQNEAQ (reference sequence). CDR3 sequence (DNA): TGTGCCAGCACCGAGACAAACACCGGGGAGCTGTTTTTT. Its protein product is CASTETNTGELFF.

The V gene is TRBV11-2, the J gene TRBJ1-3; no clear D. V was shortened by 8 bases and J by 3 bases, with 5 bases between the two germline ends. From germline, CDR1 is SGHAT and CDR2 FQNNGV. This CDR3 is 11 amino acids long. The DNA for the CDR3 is TGTGCCAGCTATCGTGGAAACACCATATATTTT. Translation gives CASYRGNTIYF.

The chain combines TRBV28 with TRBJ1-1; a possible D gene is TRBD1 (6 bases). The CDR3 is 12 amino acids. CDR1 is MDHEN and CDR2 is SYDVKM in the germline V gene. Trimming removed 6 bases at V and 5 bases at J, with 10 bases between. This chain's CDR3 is CASSLDRTEAFF. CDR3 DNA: TGTGCCAGCAGCCTTGACAGGACTGAAGCTTTCTTT.

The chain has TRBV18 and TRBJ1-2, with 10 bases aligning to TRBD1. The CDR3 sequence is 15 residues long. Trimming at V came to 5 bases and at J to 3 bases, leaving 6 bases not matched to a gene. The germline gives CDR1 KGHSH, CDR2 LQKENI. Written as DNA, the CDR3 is TGTGCCAGCTCATTCCGGACAGGGGGAGACTATGGCTACACCTTC. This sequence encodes CASSFRTGGDYGYTF.

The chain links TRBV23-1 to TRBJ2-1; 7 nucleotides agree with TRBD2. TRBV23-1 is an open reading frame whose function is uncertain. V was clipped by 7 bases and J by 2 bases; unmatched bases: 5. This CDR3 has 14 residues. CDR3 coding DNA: TGCGCCAGCAATAGCGGGCTTACCTACAATGAGCAGTTCTTC. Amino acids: CASNSGLTYNEQFF.

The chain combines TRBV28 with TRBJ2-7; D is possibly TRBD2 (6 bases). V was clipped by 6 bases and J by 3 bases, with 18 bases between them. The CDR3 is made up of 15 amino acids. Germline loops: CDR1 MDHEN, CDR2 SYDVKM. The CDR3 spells CASRNGGGVNYEQYF. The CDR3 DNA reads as TGTGCCAGCAGAAACGGCGGAGGGGTTAACTACGAGCAGTACTTC. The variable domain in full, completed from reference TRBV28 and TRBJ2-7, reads DVKVTQSSRYLVKRTGEKVFLECVQDMDHENMFWYRQDPGLGLRLIYFSYDVKMKEKGDIPEGYSVSREKKERFSLILESASTNQTSMYLCASRNGGGVNYEQYFGPGTRLTVT.

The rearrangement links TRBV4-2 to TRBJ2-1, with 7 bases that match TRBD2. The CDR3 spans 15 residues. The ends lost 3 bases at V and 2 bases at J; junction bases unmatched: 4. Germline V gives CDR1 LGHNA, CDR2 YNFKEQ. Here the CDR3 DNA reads TGTGCCAGCAGCCAGTTAGCGGGCGCCTACAATGAGCAGTTCTTC. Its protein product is CASSQLAGAYNEQFF.

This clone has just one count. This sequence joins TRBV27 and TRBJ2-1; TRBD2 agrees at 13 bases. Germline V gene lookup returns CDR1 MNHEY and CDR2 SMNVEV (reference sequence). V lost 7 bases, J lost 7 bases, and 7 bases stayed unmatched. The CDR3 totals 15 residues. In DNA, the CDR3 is TGTGCCAGCACCTGGGGGACTAGCGGGATTAATGAGCAGTTCTTC. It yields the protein CASTWGTSGINEQFF.

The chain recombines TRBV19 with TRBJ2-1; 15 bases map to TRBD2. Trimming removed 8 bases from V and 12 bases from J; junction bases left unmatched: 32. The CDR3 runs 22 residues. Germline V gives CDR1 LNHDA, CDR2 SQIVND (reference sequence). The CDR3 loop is CASGDSLGTSGRNNRVKGGQFF. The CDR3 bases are TGTGCCAGTGGAGACTCTTTGGGGACTAGCGGGAGGAACAACAGGGTCAAGGGGGGGCAGTTCTTC.

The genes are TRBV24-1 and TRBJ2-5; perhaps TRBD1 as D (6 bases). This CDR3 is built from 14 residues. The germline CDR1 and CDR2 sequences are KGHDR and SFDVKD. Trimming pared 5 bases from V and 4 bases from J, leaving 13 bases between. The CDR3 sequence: CATSAPQGSETQYF. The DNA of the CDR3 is TGTGCCACCAGTGCCCCACAGGGTTCAGAGACCCAGTACTTC.

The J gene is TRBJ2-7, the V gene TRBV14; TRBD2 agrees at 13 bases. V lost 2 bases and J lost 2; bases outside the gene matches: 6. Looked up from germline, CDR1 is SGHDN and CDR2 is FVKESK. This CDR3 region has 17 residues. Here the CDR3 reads CASSQFILAGGPYEQYF. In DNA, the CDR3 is TGTGCCAGCAGCCAATTTATACTAGCGGGAGGGCCCTACGAGCAGTACTTC.

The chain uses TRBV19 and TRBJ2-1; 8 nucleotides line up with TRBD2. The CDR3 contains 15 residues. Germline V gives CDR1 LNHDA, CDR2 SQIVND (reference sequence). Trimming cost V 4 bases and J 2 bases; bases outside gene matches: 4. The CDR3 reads CASSKLAVTYNEQFF. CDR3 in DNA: TGTGCCAGTAGTAAACTAGCGGTAACCTACAATGAGCAGTTCTTC.

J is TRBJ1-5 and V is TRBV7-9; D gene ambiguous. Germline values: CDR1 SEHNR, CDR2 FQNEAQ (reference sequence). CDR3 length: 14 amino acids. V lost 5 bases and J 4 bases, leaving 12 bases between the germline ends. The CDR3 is CASSPGGRNQPQHF. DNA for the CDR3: TGTGCCAGCAGCCCAGGCGGGAGAAATCAGCCCCAGCATTTT.

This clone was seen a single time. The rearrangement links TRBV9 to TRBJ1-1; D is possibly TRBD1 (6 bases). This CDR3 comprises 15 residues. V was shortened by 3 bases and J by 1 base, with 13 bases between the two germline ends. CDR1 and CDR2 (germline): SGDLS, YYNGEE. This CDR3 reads CASSAKGGANTEAFF. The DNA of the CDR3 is TGTGCCAGCAGCGCCAAGGGGGGGGCGAACACTGAAGCTTTCTTT.

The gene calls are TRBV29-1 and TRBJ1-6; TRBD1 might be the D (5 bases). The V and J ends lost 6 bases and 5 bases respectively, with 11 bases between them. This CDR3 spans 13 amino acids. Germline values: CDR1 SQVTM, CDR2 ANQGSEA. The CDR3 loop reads CSVMTDNNSPLHF. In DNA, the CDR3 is TGCAGCGTCATGACAGACAATAATTCACCCCTCCACTTT.

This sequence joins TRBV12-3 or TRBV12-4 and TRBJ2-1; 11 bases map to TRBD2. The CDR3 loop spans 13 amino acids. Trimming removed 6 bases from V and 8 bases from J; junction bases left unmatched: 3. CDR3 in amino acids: CASRPGLADEQFF. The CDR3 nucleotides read TGTGCCAGCAGACCGGGACTAGCGGATGAGCAGTTCTTC.

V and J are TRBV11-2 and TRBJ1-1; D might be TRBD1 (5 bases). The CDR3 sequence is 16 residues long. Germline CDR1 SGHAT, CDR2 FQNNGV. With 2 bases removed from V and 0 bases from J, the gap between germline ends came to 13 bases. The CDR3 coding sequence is TGTGCCAGCAGCTTAAGGTGGCAGGGCTTGAACACTGAAGCTTTCTTT. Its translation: CASSLRWQGLNTEAFF.

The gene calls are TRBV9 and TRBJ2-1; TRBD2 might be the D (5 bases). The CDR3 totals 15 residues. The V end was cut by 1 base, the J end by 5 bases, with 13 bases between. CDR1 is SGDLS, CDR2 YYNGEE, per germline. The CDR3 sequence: CASSVLVSANNEQFF. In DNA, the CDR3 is TGTGCCAGCAGCGTACTGGTTAGCGCTAACAATGAGCAGTTCTTC. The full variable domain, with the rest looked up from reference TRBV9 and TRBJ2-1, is DSGVTQTPKHLITATGQRVTLRCSPRSGDLSVYWYQQSLDQGLQFLIQYYNGEERAKGNILERFSAQQFPDLHSELNLSSLELGDSALYFCASSVLVSANNEQFFGPGTRLTVL.

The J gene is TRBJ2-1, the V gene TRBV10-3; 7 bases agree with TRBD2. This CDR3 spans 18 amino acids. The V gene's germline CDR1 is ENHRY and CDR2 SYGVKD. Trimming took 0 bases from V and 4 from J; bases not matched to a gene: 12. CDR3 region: CAISESGEAGPQYNEQFF. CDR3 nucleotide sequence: TGTGCCATCAGTGAGTCCGGAGAAGCGGGGCCGCAGTACAATGAGCAGTTCTTC.